The next 22 T cell receptor beta chains were all read from a single sample in a study of T cells in narcolepsy. The method was immunoSEQ multiplex PCR; TCRdb's version includes in-frame clones alone and lacks a portion of them. The sample carries tens of thousands of clones, under 85% recorded once. Source material: CD45RA- memory CD4+ T cells from PBMCs. The receptors were sampled from a human donor with narcolepsy.

The chain joins TRBV7-9 to TRBJ1-1, with a weak D call TRBD1 (6 bases). The CDR3 runs to 13 residues. V lost 5 bases to trimming and J lost 1 base, with 8 bases between them. Per germline, CDR1 SEHNR and CDR2 FQNEAQ (reference sequence). Here the CDR3 DNA reads TGTGCCAGCAGCGGACAGAGGAACACTGAAGCTTTCTTT. As protein: CASSGQRNTEAFF.

The J gene is TRBJ2-2, the V gene TRBV6-4; 7 bases agree with TRBD1. Per the germline V gene, CDR1 is MRHNA and CDR2 is SNTAGT. The CDR3 loop spans 14 amino acids. V lost 8 bases and J lost 3; bases outside the gene matches: 6. The chain's CDR3 is CASRTGAYTGELFF. CDR3 in DNA: TGTGCCAGCCGAACAGGGGCCTACACCGGGGAGCTGTTTTTT.

Worth noting for this clone: Different DNA sequences within this sample yield the same CDR3. This rearrangement joins TRBV28 to TRBJ1-5, with TRBD1 identical over 7 bases. The CDR3 length is 14 residues. Germline V lookup: CDR1 MDHEN, CDR2 SYDVKM. With V trimmed by 5 bases and J by 0 bases, 1 base remained unmatched. CDR3 in DNA: TGTGCCAGCAGTCGGGACAGTAGCAATCAGCCCCAGCATTTT. Protein product: CASSRDSSNQPQHF.

This clone was found a few times. The chain joins TRBV18 to TRBJ1-6; TRBD1 might be the D (5 bases). Trimming cost V 3 bases and J 10 bases, with 13 bases left between them. The CDR3 spans 14 residues. The germline V gene encodes CDR1 KGHSH and CDR2 LQKENI. The chain's CDR3 is CASSPSGNGSPLHF. DNA for the CDR3: TGTGCCAGCTCACCTTCAGGGAACGGGTCACCCCTCCACTTT.

This chain links TRBV30 with TRBJ2-1, with D uncertain. Trimming pared 4 bases from V and 0 bases from J, leaving 16 bases between. Germline V lookup: CDR1 GTSNPN, CDR2 SVGIG (reference sequence). The CDR3 covers 16 residues. This CDR3 is CAWKGMAGSSYNEQFF. The CDR3, as DNA: TGTGCCTGGAAGGGAATGGCTGGCAGCTCCTACAATGAGCAGTTCTTC.

This chain links TRBV7-8 with TRBJ1-3; D uncertain. V lost 1 base and J 1 base, leaving 5 bases between the germline ends. The CDR3 totals 14 residues. Looked up from germline, CDR1 is SGHVS and CDR2 is FQNEAQ. The CDR3 spells CASSLGISGNTIYF. The CDR3 DNA follows: TGTGCCAGCAGCTTAGGCATATCTGGAAACACCATATATTTT.

Here the CDR3 reads CASSFSRSGVSTGELFF. In DNA form, the CDR3 reads TGTGCCAGCAGCTTCAGCAGATCAGGGGTCAGTACCGGGGAGCTGTTTTTT. The chain joins TRBV5-4 to TRBJ2-2; perhaps TRBD1 as D (6 bases). In germline, CDR1 is SGHNT, CDR2 YYREEE (reference sequence). V lost 2 bases and J 5 bases, leaving 19 bases between the germline ends. There are 17 residues in the CDR3.

This chain connects TRBV6-1 to TRBJ1-1; TRBD1 matches 8 bases. CDR1 MNHNS and CDR2 SASEGT come from the germline V gene. The CDR3 is made up of 14 amino acids. J was trimmed by 5 bases and V by 11 bases; bases with no gene match: 13. The CDR3 here is CAHQSTGGRTEAFF. CDR3 nucleotides: TGTGCCCACCAATCTACAGGGGGACGGACTGAAGCTTTCTTT.

This clone appeared once. The gene calls are TRBV19 and TRBJ1-5; a possible D gene is TRBD1 (6 bases). The CDR3 length is 16 residues. V gave up 3 bases and J gave up 5 bases, with 17 bases separating them. Germline assignment: CDR1 LNHDA and CDR2 SQIVND (reference sequence). CDR3 sequence reads: CASSMGGARGDQPQHF. For the CDR3, the DNA is TGTGCCAGTAGTATGGGGGGGGCAAGAGGGGATCAGCCCCAGCATTTT.

The rearrangement joins TRBV6-1 to TRBJ2-2, with D maybe TRBD2 (5 bases). Germline V gene lookup returns CDR1 MNHNS and CDR2 SASEGT. Trimming shortened V by 4 bases and J by 1 base, and 10 bases separated the two germline ends. The CDR3 length is 15 residues. The CDR3 coding sequence is TGTGCCAGCAGTGTCGAGGGCCTGAACACCGGGGAGCTGTTTTTT. Translated, it gives CASSVEGLNTGELFF.

The rearrangement links TRBV13 to TRBJ2-5; D may be TRBD1 (8 bases). The tail of the sequence fits TRBJ2-7 better, so the J call may be wrong. Germline V gives CDR1 PRHDT, CDR2 FYEKMQ (reference sequence). The CDR3 covers 15 residues. As DNA, the CDR3 is TGTGCCAGCAGCTTATACCACAGGGGGGGATACGAGCAGTACTTC. Amino acid sequence: CASSLYHRGGYEQYF.

V is TRBV21-1 and J is TRBJ2-7; the D call TRBD2 from the table was never checked on the DNA. TRBV21-1 is classified as a pseudogene. The CDR3 is 15 amino acids. CDR3 protein: CASREGGGRVDEQYF. In DNA, the CDR3 is TGTGCCAGCAGGGAGGGTGGAGGTAGGGTTGACGAGCAGTACTTC.

The chain carries TRBV2 and TRBJ2-7; no clear D. CDR1 and CDR2 (germline): SNHLY, FYNNEI. CDR3 size: 15 residues. V was shortened by 4 bases and J by 0 bases, with 13 bases between the two germline ends. CDR3 loop: CASSALPTGSYEQYF. CDR3 DNA: TGTGCCAGCAGTGCTTTGCCTACGGGCTCCTACGAGCAGTACTTC.

In regard to this clone: The junction and the germline gene differ at one end; a read error may be behind it. The chain uses TRBV30 and TRBJ1-5; D may be TRBD1 (5 bases). The CDR3 spans 15 residues. Germline loops: CDR1 GTSNPN, CDR2 SVGIG (reference sequence). CDR3 nucleotides: TGTGACTGGACCAACGCAGGGATACCGAATCAGCCCCAGCATTTT. It specifies CDWTNAGIPNQPQHF.

This clone showed up just a few times. The chain recombines TRBV20-1 with TRBJ1-6; D is uncertain. The CDR3 has 10 residues. Germline lookup yields CDR1 DFQATT and CDR2 SNEGSKA (reference sequence). The V and J ends lost 3 bases and 15 bases respectively, with 9 bases between them. As DNA, the CDR3 is TGCAGTGCTAGGGGTGGGGTCCTCCACTTT. Translating it yields CSARGGVLHF.

V and J are TRBV4-1 and TRBJ1-4; TRBD1 matches 8 bases. V lost 0 bases, J lost 10 bases, and 10 bases stayed unmatched. Germline V gene sequence: CDR1 MGHRA, CDR2 YSYEKL. The CDR3 extends over 16 amino acids. DNA for the CDR3: TGCGCCAGCAGCCAAGACCCCGTCCAGGGGGCAGGAAAACTGTTTTTT. It specifies CASSQDPVQGAGKLFF.

The chain combines TRBV7-2 with TRBJ2-2; D is perhaps TRBD2 (5 bases). CDR3 length: 14 residues. The germline V and J ends were trimmed by 0 bases and 5 bases, with 7 bases remaining between them. Germline CDR1 SGHTA, CDR2 FQGNSA. The CDR3 sequence is CASSLARGTGELFF. In DNA form, the CDR3 reads TGTGCCAGCAGCTTAGCCCGAGGGACCGGGGAGCTGTTTTTT. The full variable domain, its missing parts supplied by reference TRBV7-2 and TRBJ2-2, is GAGVSQSPSNKVTEKGKDVELRCDPISGHTALYWYRQSLGQGLEFLIYFQGNSAPDKSGLPSDRFSAERTGGSVSTLTIQRTQQEDSAVYLCASSLARGTGELFFGEGSRLTVL.

The chain employs TRBV9 and TRBJ1-3; D uncertain. Trimming left V 5 bases short and J 0 bases short, with 12 bases between. Germline CDR1 and CDR2: SGDLS and YYNGEE. CDR3 length equals 15 residues. This CDR3 reads CASSPSQVSGNTIYF. The CDR3 DNA reads TGTGCCAGCAGTCCATCGCAGGTCTCTGGAAACACCATATATTTT. Together with reference TRBV9 and TRBJ1-3, the CDR3 gives the full variable domain: DSGVTQTPKHLITATGQRVTLRCSPRSGDLSVYWYQQSLDQGLQFLIQYYNGEERAKGNILERFSAQQFPDLHSELNLSSLELGDSALYFCASSPSQVSGNTIYFGEGSWLTVV.

The V call is TRBV18, the J call TRBJ2-1; 13 nucleotides agree with TRBD2. The CDR3 covers 17 residues. Unmatched junction bases numbered 11, after V lost 3 bases and J lost 9 bases. Germline CDR1 is KGHSH and CDR2 is LQKENI. The CDR3 DNA reads TGTGCCAGCTCACCGGAAGCACTAGCGGGGGGGCTAGGTGAGCAGTTCTTC. Translating it yields CASSPEALAGGLGEQFF.

The V call is TRBV29-1, the J call TRBJ1-2; D call uncertain. The V gene's germline CDR1 is SQVTM and CDR2 ANQGSEA. The CDR3 extends over 12 amino acids. Trimming took 5 bases from V and 7 from J, leaving 14 bases between them. The CDR3 region is CSVQIAVSGYTF. The CDR3 DNA reads as TGCAGCGTTCAAATTGCCGTTAGTGGCTACACCTTC.

The table lists this clone with a count of one. The CDR3 loop reads CAINTERAGGGYTF. DNA of the CDR3: TGTGCCATCAATACGGAGCGGGCAGGGGGTGGCTACACCTTC. The chain has TRBV10-3 and TRBJ1-2; 7 positions agree with TRBD1. Germline V gene lookup returns CDR1 ENHRY and CDR2 SYGVKD. This CDR3 has 14 amino acids. Trimming cost V 7 bases and J 7 bases; bases outside gene matches: 12.

This rearrangement joins TRBV7-2 to TRBJ2-2; D might be TRBD2 (7 bases). Trimming removed 4 bases at V and 5 bases at J, with 11 bases between. CDR3 length: 14 amino acids. Germline CDR1 is SGHTA and CDR2 is FQGNSA. CDR3 nucleotides: TGTGCCAGCAGCTACAGGGAGGGAACCGGGGAGCTGTTTTTT. Its translation is CASSYREGTGELFF.